A selection of T cell receptor beta chains follows, all from one sample in a study of persistence of HIV-infected CD4 T cells. The antigens of these receptors remain unknown. Libraries were prepared by immunoSEQ multiplex PCR; TCRdb keeps only in-frame clonotypes and omits some of them. The sample holds 48,000 or so clones; 75% to 85% are singletons and the top ten take 3%. Sequencing was performed on CD4+ T cells sorted from PBMCs after roughly 18-hour stimulation, taken from a patient who received antiretroviral therapy. The receptors were sampled from an adult man with HIV who was CMV-seropositive. Each CDR3 is given with its conserved first and last residue. D genes are given only for firm matches.

J: TRBJ1-2
V: TRBV4-2
D: .
CDR3: CASSNRSGGTPIYGYTF

J: TRBJ1-1
V: TRBV7-9
D: .
CDR3: CASSRGMNTEAFF

J: TRBJ2-2
V: TRBV5-8
D: TRBD1
CDR3: CASSSGQGVNTGELFF

J: TRBJ1-2
V: TRBV27
D: .
CDR3: CASSLAGRASPNYGYTF

J: TRBJ1-5
V: TRBV7-2
D: .
CDR3: CASSLDRQSNQPQHF

J: TRBJ1-5
V: TRBV3-1/TRBV3-2
D: .
CDR3: CASSQARGNQPQHF

J: TRBJ1-5
V: TRBV5-8
D: .
CDR3: CASSSENQPQHF

J: TRBJ1-1
V: TRBV2
D: .
CDR3: CASSWTENTEAFF

J: TRBJ1-1
V: TRBV18
D: TRBD1
CDR3: CASSLGQDTEAFF

J: TRBJ1-2
V: TRBV5-1
D: TRBD1
CDR3: CASTTGSTANYGYTF

J: TRBJ1-1
V: TRBV19
D: .
CDR3: CASSINSRQNTEAFF

J: TRBJ1-5
V: TRBV7-8
D: .
CDR3: CASSPERGTTYPRPQHF

J: TRBJ2-7
V: TRBV7-8
D: TRBD2
CDR3: CASSRGSSGGLGQYF

J: TRBJ2-2
V: TRBV6-5
D: .
CDR3: CASSYGAEANTGELFF

J: TRBJ1-2
V: TRBV25-1
D: TRBD1
CDR3: CASSRQGEMYGYTF

J: TRBJ1-6
V: TRBV9
D: TRBD1
CDR3: CASSWGDRANSPLHF

J: TRBJ1-6
V: TRBV30
D: .
CDR3: CAWKFFPGGSPLHF

J: TRBJ1-1
V: TRBV3-1/TRBV3-2
D: .
CDR3: CASSLLSTEAFF

J: TRBJ2-3
V: TRBV19
D: .
CDR3: CASSIDSGGHTDTQYF

J: TRBJ2-1
V: TRBV4-2
D: .
CDR3: CASSQDLGSEGFF

J: TRBJ2-3
V: TRBV4-2
D: .
CDR3: CASSPLLGGITDTQYF

J: TRBJ2-7
V: TRBV6-5
D: .
CDR3: CASEGDSYEQYF

J: TRBJ1-2
V: TRBV6-1
D: .
CDR3: CASSASGGLGPNYGYTF

J: TRBJ1-3
V: TRBV27
D: TRBD1
CDR3: CASSFAASTGVAGNTIYF

J: TRBJ2-2
V: TRBV10-3
D: .
CDR3: CAMGKNVGGELFF

J: TRBJ2-2
V: TRBV5-1
D: .
CDR3: CASSLVHNTGELFF

J: TRBJ1-5
V: TRBV30
D: TRBD1
CDR3: CAWSDDRAGPQHF

J: TRBJ2-1
V: TRBV10-3
D: .
CDR3: CAIAYRDPHNEQFF

J: TRBJ1-1
V: TRBV7-8
D: TRBD1
CDR3: CASSLGQGLSTEAFF

J: TRBJ1-5
V: TRBV6-1
D: .
CDR3: CASSEVRGQPQHF

J: TRBJ1-5
V: TRBV30
D: .
CDR3: CAWSPSPWQPQHF

J: TRBJ1-1
V: TRBV15
D: TRBD1
CDR3: CATGGPTGSVAFF

J: TRBJ1-5
V: TRBV27
D: .
CDR3: CASSPHYSGPLSNQPQHF

J: TRBJ1-4
V: TRBV5-1
D: .
CDR3: CASSLAGGRNEKLFF

J: TRBJ2-3
V: TRBV2
D: TRBD2
CDR3: CASRIAGTSTDTQYF

J: TRBJ2-7
V: TRBV5-6
D: .
CDR3: CASSFDKVSYEQYF

J: TRBJ2-2
V: TRBV29-1
D: .
CDR3: CSVARSSNTGELFF

J: TRBJ2-7
V: TRBV29-1
D: TRBD1
CDR3: CSVIGSDRGYEQYF

J: TRBJ2-3
V: TRBV14
D: TRBD1
CDR3: CASRATGVDTQYF

J: TRBJ2-7
V: TRBV6-5
D: .
CDR3: CASSYVGAVHEQYF

J: TRBJ2-6
V: TRBV3-1/TRBV3-2
D: .
CDR3: CASTLYGGRGANVLTF

J: TRBJ1-2
V: TRBV29-1
D: .
CDR3: CSVASLRGGYTF

J: TRBJ2-1
V: TRBV6-5
D: .
CDR3: CASSRERFSYNEQFF

J: TRBJ2-2
V: TRBV7-2
D: .
CDR3: CASSLVSGPGELFF

J: TRBJ2-7
V: TRBV27
D: TRBD2
CDR3: CASRSGLVGRYEQYF

J: TRBJ2-7
V: TRBV29-1
D: .
CDR3: CSVGVVGSYEQYF

J: TRBJ2-7
V: TRBV6-5
D: TRBD1
CDR3: CASRPQGGEQYF

J: TRBJ2-4
V: TRBV19
D: .
CDR3: CASSIDWRPDTKNIQYF

J: TRBJ2-5
V: TRBV7-2
D: TRBD2
CDR3: CASSTSSGSGTQYF

J: TRBJ1-1
V: TRBV20-1
D: .
CDR3: CSKDLNTEAFF

J: TRBJ2-1
V: TRBV5-5
D: .
CDR3: CASSLARDEQFF